The 32 T cell receptor beta chains given below trace back to one sample, sequenced in a study of T cell responses to AZD1222 COVID-19 vaccine. Only in-frame clones appear in the TCRdb table, and some are missing; sequencing was by immunoSEQ multiplex PCR. This table has about 150,000 clones, approximately 90% appearing once. The sample here was peripheral blood, taken on day 0 of AZD1222 vaccination. The origin of the receptors is an adult in good health.

V gene TRBV6-1 combines with J gene TRBJ1-2; 9 bases are shared with TRBD1. The CDR3 covers 14 residues. From germline, CDR1 is MNHNS and CDR2 SASEGT. Trimming cost V 3 bases and J 7 bases; bases outside gene matches: 6. For the CDR3, the DNA is TGTGCCAGCAGTGAGGGGCGGGACAGGGCTGGCTACACCTTC. Amino acid sequence: CASSEGRDRAGYTF.

The V call is TRBV7-8, the J call TRBJ2-1, with TRBD1 as a possible D gene (6 bases). From germline, CDR1 is SGHVS and CDR2 FQNEAQ. The CDR3 spans 11 residues. Between the trimmed V and J ends, which lost 6 bases and 12 bases, there was a span of 12 bases. In nucleotides, the CDR3 is TGTGCCAGCAGAGGGGGTTGGGGGCAGTTCTTC. It yields the protein CASRGGWGQFF.

The chain has TRBV12-3 or TRBV12-4 and TRBJ1-2; 7 bases line up with TRBD1. The CDR3 is 13 residues long. Trimming at V came to 3 bases and at J to 7 bases, leaving 5 bases not matched to a gene. The CDR3 loop is CASSFRGDSGYTF. CDR3 in DNA: TGTGCCAGCAGTTTCAGGGGGGACTCTGGCTACACCTTC.

This clone turned up a few times. V and J are TRBV28 and TRBJ2-7; D tentatively reads TRBD1 or TRBD2 (5 bases each). V was clipped by 7 bases and J by 5 bases, with 15 bases between them. CDR3 size: 13 residues. Germline V gives CDR1 MDHEN, CDR2 SYDVKM. The DNA of the CDR3 is TGTGCCAGCACCCGTGGGGGTTCGGACGAGCAGTACTTC. This codes for CASTRGGSDEQYF.

Comments on this clone: Additional DNA sequences in this sample encode the identical CDR3. CDR3 loop: CASSGGQGNSPLHF. The CDR3 region has the DNA TGTGCCAGCAGCGGAGGACAGGGGAATTCACCCCTCCACTTT. The rearrangement links TRBV9 to TRBJ1-6, with 9 bases matching TRBD1. Trimming cost V 3 bases and J 7 bases; bases outside gene matches: 2. Per germline, CDR1 SGDLS and CDR2 YYNGEE. This CDR3 contains 14 residues. Using reference TRBV9 and TRBJ1-6 for the parts outside the CDR3, the full variable domain is DSGVTQTPKHLITATGQRVTLRCSPRSGDLSVYWYQQSLDQGLQFLIQYYNGEERAKGNILERFSAQQFPDLHSELNLSSLELGDSALYFCASSGGQGNSPLHFGNGTRLTVT.

This clone was observed a single time. This sequence joins TRBV7-9 and TRBJ1-1, with D possibly being TRBD1 (5 bases). The CDR3 is 14 residues long. Germline V lookup: CDR1 SEHNR, CDR2 FQNEAQ (reference sequence). Trimming removed 6 bases from V and 0 bases from J, with 11 bases in between. The CDR3 sequence is CASREGLMNTEAFF. The CDR3 coding sequence is TGTGCCAGCAGGGAGGGGCTCATGAACACTGAAGCTTTCTTT.

J is TRBJ1-3 and V is TRBV6-1; D is unresolved. Germline CDR1 is MNHNS and CDR2 is SASEGT. Trimming shortened V by 1 base and J by 0 bases, and 10 bases separated the two germline ends. This CDR3 contains 16 residues. In DNA, the CDR3 is TGTGCCAGCAGTGAAGTGCCAGAGAGCTCTGGAAACACCATATATTTT. Its translation is CASSEVPESSGNTIYF.

The chain joins TRBV19 to TRBJ1-2; D is uncertain. The CDR3 is made up of 14 amino acids. Germline values: CDR1 LNHDA, CDR2 SQIVND (reference sequence). V lost 5 bases and J lost 8, with 18 bases in between. Here the CDR3 DNA reads TGTGCCAGTAGTCTCAGTAGGAGGGTTGAGGGCTACACCTTC. Its protein product is CASSLSRRVEGYTF.

The gene calls are TRBV25-1 and TRBJ2-7; no reliable D call. V lost 5 bases, J lost 1 base, and 9 bases lay in between. The germline gives CDR1 MGHDK, CDR2 SYGVNS. The CDR3 consists of 13 residues. CDR3 coding DNA: TGTGCCAGCAGTCTCGGACGGTCCTACGAGCAGTACTTC. This codes for CASSLGRSYEQYF.

V gene TRBV4-1 combines with J gene TRBJ2-1; D uncertain. Germline V gives CDR1 MGHRA, CDR2 YSYEKL. This CDR3 comprises 12 residues. With 1 base removed from V and 6 bases from J, the gap between germline ends came to 4 bases. DNA of the CDR3: TGCGCCAGCAGCCAAGTAGCCAATGAGCAGTTCTTC. Its translation: CASSQVANEQFF.

V gene TRBV27 combines with J gene TRBJ2-7; D may be TRBD1 (6 bases). There are 13 residues in the CDR3. Germline assignment: CDR1 MNHEY and CDR2 SMNVEV (reference sequence). The ends were cut back, 5 bases at V and 4 bases at J, with 12 bases in the middle. The CDR3 DNA reads TGTGCCAGCAGTGTCAGGGGCGGGTACGAGCAGTACTTC. Encoded protein: CASSVRGGYEQYF.

The table lists this clone with a count of one. The V call is TRBV7-3, the J call TRBJ2-6, with TRBD1 matching 11 bases. V dropped 2 bases and J dropped 0; count of bases not matched to a gene: 0. Per the germline V gene, CDR1 is SGHTA and CDR2 is FQGTGA. This CDR3 region has 17 residues. The CDR3: CASSLGTGGSGANVLTF. In DNA, the CDR3 is TGTGCCAGCAGCTTAGGGACAGGGGGCTCTGGGGCCAACGTCCTGACTTTC.

V usage is TRBV24-1 and J usage is TRBJ2-2; 9 bases match TRBD2. The junction had 7 bases not matched to a gene; V was cut back by 4 bases and J by 5 bases. CDR1 and CDR2 (germline): KGHDR, SFDVKD. There are 16 residues in the CDR3. CDR3 nucleotides: TGTGCCACCAGTGAACCAATAGCGGGAGATACCGGGGAGCTGTTTTTT. Encoded protein: CATSEPIAGDTGELFF.

This clone has only a few counts. This chain joins TRBV24-1 and TRBJ2-2, with TRBD2 matching over 10 bases. V lost 2 bases, J lost 6 bases, and 5 bases stayed unmatched. CDR1 KGHDR and CDR2 SFDVKD come from the germline V gene. The CDR3 is made up of 16 amino acids. CDR3 region: CATSDWASGSSGELFF. The CDR3, as DNA: TGTGCCACCAGTGATTGGGCTAGCGGGAGCTCCGGGGAGCTGTTTTTT.

The chain has TRBV7-9 and TRBJ1-6; 8 bases agree with TRBD1. Looked up from germline, CDR1 is SEHNR and CDR2 is FQNEAQ (reference sequence). The CDR3 has 16 residues. Germline trimming cut 0 bases from V and 9 bases from J; bases unmatched to any gene: 7. The CDR3 loop reads CASSLAGQGLVSPLHF. The CDR3 DNA reads TGTGCCAGCAGCTTAGCTGGACAGGGACTAGTTTCACCCCTCCACTTT.

V usage is TRBV10-3 and J usage is TRBJ1-1; D may be TRBD1 (5 bases). Germline V gene lookup returns CDR1 ENHRY and CDR2 SYGVKD. Trimming took 10 bases from V and 0 from J, leaving 12 bases between them. This CDR3 comprises 13 residues. Written as DNA, the CDR3 is TGTGCCACCACGACAGCTATGAACACTGAAGCTTTCTTT. Its protein is CATTTAMNTEAFF.

For this clone: The same CDR3 can be traced to other DNA sequences in this sample. The rearrangement joins TRBV18 to TRBJ2-5; D ambiguous. This CDR3 comprises 11 residues. V gave up 3 bases and J gave up 4 bases, with 3 bases separating them. Germline lookup yields CDR1 KGHSH and CDR2 LQKENI. This CDR3 is CASSPGETQYF. The CDR3 DNA sequence: TGTGCCAGCTCACCCGGAGAGACCCAGTACTTC.

The gene calls are TRBV10-3 and TRBJ2-7; no clear D. CDR1 and CDR2 from the germline V gene are ENHRY and SYGVKD. Trimming pared 2 bases from V and 4 bases from J, leaving 6 bases between. This CDR3 is built from 12 residues. The CDR3 spells CAISEKRYEQYF. The CDR3 region has the DNA TGTGCCATCAGTGAGAAAAGGTACGAGCAGTACTTC.

The chain is built from TRBV28 and TRBJ2-7, with no clear D. This CDR3 has 15 amino acids. V shed 2 bases and J shed 4 bases, with 15 bases lying between them. CDR1 and CDR2 from the germline V gene are MDHEN and SYDVKM. The chain's CDR3 is CASSLGGSHLYEQYF. The CDR3 nucleotides are TGTGCCAGCAGTTTAGGTGGTAGCCACTTATACGAGCAGTACTTC. Full variable domain (rest looked up from reference TRBV28 and TRBJ2-7): DVKVTQSSRYLVKRTGEKVFLECVQDMDHENMFWYRQDPGLGLRLIYFSYDVKMKEKGDIPEGYSVSREKKERFSLILESASTNQTSMYLCASSLGGSHLYEQYFGPGTRLTVT.

This clone was counted a few times. This chain uses TRBV15 with TRBJ1-2, with TRBD1 as a possible D gene (6 bases). Deletions cut 0 bases from V and 4 bases from J, with 12 bases between. CDR1 is LNHNV, CDR2 YYDKDF, per germline (reference sequence). This CDR3 contains 15 residues. CDR3 DNA sequence: TGTGCCACCAGCAGAGATCTAGGGGGAGTCTATGGCTACACCTTC. Its translation is CATSRDLGGVYGYTF.

This clone showed up just once. The chain is built from TRBV28 and TRBJ2-1, with 16 bases matching TRBD2. The V gene's germline CDR1 is MDHEN and CDR2 SYDVKM. After removal of 0 bases from V and 4 bases from J, the junction contained 9 bases not matched to a gene. The CDR3 is 20 residues long. The CDR3 DNA reads TGTGCCAGCAGTTTATGGTACGGGACTAGCGGGAGGGCCAATTACAATGAGCAGTTCTTC. This sequence encodes CASSLWYGTSGRANYNEQFF.

Ten or more counts support this clone. The gene calls are TRBV6-5 and TRBJ1-4; TRBD1 agrees at 8 bases. Trimming cost V 7 bases and J 1 base; bases outside gene matches: 5. CDR1 MNHEY and CDR2 SVGAGI come from the germline V gene. The CDR3 sequence is 15 residues long. CDR3 nucleotide sequence: TGTGCCAGCACCACAGGGGGGGGAACTAATGAAAAACTGTTTTTT. Translating it yields CASTTGGGTNEKLFF.

This rearrangement joins TRBV6-2 or TRBV6-3 to TRBJ1-2; the match to TRBD1 covers 7 bases. Germline lookup yields CDR1 MNHEY and CDR2 SVGEGT. This CDR3 is 12 amino acids long. V was clipped by 5 bases and J by 5 bases; unmatched bases: 2. CDR3 region: CASSPGGYGYTF. CDR3 nucleotides: TGTGCCAGCAGTCCAGGGGGTTATGGCTACACCTTC.

The J gene is TRBJ2-7, the V gene TRBV20-1; 13 nucleotides agree with TRBD2. The trim removed 3 bases at V and 0 bases at J, leaving 5 bases unmatched. In germline, CDR1 is DFQATT, CDR2 SNEGSKA (reference sequence). There are 16 residues in the CDR3. CDR3 DNA sequence: TGCAGTGCTAGTGGAACTAGCGGGAGGGCCTCCTACGAGCAGTACTTC. It specifies CSASGTSGRASYEQYF.

The chain carries TRBV5-8 and TRBJ2-2; perhaps TRBD2 as D (5 bases). The V end was cut by 4 bases, the J end by 4 bases, with 14 bases between. Germline values: CDR1 SGHTS, CDR2 YDEGEE. CDR3 length: 15 amino acids. This CDR3 reads CASSPSTGFTGELFF. DNA of the CDR3: TGTGCCAGCAGCCCAAGTACGGGGTTCACCGGGGAGCTGTTTTTT.

V gene TRBV10-3 combines with J gene TRBJ2-7; D may be TRBD2 (6 bases). The V gene's germline CDR1 is ENHRY and CDR2 SYGVKD. Trimming cost V 6 bases and J 6 bases, with 21 bases left between them. The CDR3 loop spans 15 amino acids. Written as DNA, the CDR3 is TGTGCCATCAGGCCGGACATACTGACTAGTTCCGAGCAGTACTTC. Translated, it gives CAIRPDILTSSEQYF.

This chain joins TRBV6-5 and TRBJ1-1; 10 positions match TRBD1. Germline CDR1 and CDR2: MNHEY and SVGAGI. CDR3 length: 14 residues. V was pared by 8 bases and J by 5 bases, with 8 bases of the junction left unmatched. CDR3 residues: CASRRQGARTEAFF. The CDR3 region has the DNA TGTGCCAGCCGAAGACAGGGGGCGAGAACTGAAGCTTTCTTT.

V is TRBV6-4 and J is TRBJ1-1; no clear D gene. Germline V gene lookup returns CDR1 MRHNA and CDR2 SNTAGT. The CDR3 extends over 13 amino acids. Between the trimmed V and J ends, which lost 0 bases and 1 base, there was a span of 3 bases. The DNA for the CDR3 is TGTGCCAGCAGTGACTCGCAGAACACTGAAGCTTTCTTT. This translates into CASSDSQNTEAFF.

This clone was detected only a few times. The gene calls are TRBV28 and TRBJ1-6; 8 bases are a match to TRBD1. CDR1 is MDHEN and CDR2 is SYDVKM in the germline V gene. The ends lost 6 bases at V and 9 bases at J; junction bases unmatched: 4. The length of the CDR3 is 13 residues. The CDR3 loop is CASSRDRLSPLHF. The CDR3 DNA reads TGTGCCAGCAGCCGGGACAGGCTTTCACCCCTCCACTTT.

The rearrangement links TRBV3-1 (or the pseudogene TRBV3-2) to TRBJ2-7; TRBD1 is a possible D gene (6 bases). CDR3 length equals 14 residues. V dropped 0 bases and J dropped 3 bases, with 9 bases sitting between them. CDR1 and CDR2 from the germline V gene are LGHDT and YNNKEL (reference sequence). The CDR3 coding sequence is TGTGCCAGCAGCCAAGAAAGCAGGGGCTACGAGCAGTACTTC. It codes for CASSQESRGYEQYF.

The chain links TRBV28 to TRBJ2-7; no clear D. This CDR3 is built from 11 residues. Germline CDR1 MDHEN, CDR2 SYDVKM. Trimming left V 8 bases short and J 5 bases short, with 10 bases between. Written as DNA, the CDR3 is TGTGCCAGCCGAGGCTTTAACGAGCAGTACTTC. This sequence encodes CASRGFNEQYF.

The chain links TRBV6-6 to TRBJ1-4; D remains ambiguous. With 5 bases removed from V and 12 bases from J, the gap between germline ends came to 10 bases. The CDR3 sequence is 11 residues long. Germline values: CDR1 MNHNY, CDR2 SVGAGI (reference sequence). The CDR3 here is CASSIWLELFF. The CDR3 DNA sequence: TGTGCCAGCAGTATCTGGCTCGAACTGTTTTTT.